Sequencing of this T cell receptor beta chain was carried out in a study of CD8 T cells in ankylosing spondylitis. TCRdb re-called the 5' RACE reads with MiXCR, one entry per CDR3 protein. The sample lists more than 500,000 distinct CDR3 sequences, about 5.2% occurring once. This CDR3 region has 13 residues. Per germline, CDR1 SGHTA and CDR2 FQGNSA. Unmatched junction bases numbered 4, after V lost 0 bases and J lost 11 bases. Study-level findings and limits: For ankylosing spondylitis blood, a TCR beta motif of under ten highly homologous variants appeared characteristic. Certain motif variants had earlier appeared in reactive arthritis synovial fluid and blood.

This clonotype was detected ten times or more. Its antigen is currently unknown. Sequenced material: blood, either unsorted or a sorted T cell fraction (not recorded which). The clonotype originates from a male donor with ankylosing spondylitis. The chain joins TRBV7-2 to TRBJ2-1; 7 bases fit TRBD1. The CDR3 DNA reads TGTGCCAGCAGCTTAGCGCCGGACAGGAAGCAGTTCTTC. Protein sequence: CASSLAPDRKQFF.